This T cell receptor beta chain was obtained from a study of T cells in Graves' hyperthyroidism and ophthalmopathy. Diagnoses used clinical symptoms, serum thyroxine and TRAb, thyroid ultrasound and orbital computed tomography. The CDR3 regions of TCR beta were amplified from RNA transcripts. First-round RT-PCR of the TCR CDR3 relied on the HTBI primer set. Using its own MiXCR run on the multiplex PCR reads, TCRdb lists one record per CDR3 protein. The sample includes 500,000 to 800,000 distinct CDR3 sequences, roughly 45% of them seen just once. Germline V lookup: CDR1 ENHRY, CDR2 SYGVKD. CDR3 length equals 14 residues. The junction had 4 bases not matched to a gene; V was cut back by 3 bases and J by 3 bases.

The genes are TRBV10-3 and TRBJ1-1; 7 positions agree with TRBD1. The clonotype originates from an adult man with Graves' disease, either hyperthyroidism or ophthalmopathy (not recorded which). The specimen was peripheral blood or thyroid tissue (not recorded which). The CDR3 nucleotides are TGTGCCATCAGTGAAAACAGGGGCCACACTGAAGCTTTCTTT. As protein: CAISENRGHTEAFF.